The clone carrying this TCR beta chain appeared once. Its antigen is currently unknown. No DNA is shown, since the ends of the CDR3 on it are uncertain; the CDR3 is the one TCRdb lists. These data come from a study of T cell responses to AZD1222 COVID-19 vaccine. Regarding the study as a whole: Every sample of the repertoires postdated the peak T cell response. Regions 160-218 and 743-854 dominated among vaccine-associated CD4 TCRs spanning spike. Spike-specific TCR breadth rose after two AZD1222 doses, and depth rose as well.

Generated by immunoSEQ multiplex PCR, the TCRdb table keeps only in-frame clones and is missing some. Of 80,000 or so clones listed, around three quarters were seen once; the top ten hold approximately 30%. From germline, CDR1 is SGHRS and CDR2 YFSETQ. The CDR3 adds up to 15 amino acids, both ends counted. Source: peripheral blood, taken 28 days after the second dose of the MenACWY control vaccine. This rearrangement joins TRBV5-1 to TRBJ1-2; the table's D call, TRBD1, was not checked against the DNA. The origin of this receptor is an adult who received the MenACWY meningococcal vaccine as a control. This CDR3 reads CASSLDFGQGVGYTF.